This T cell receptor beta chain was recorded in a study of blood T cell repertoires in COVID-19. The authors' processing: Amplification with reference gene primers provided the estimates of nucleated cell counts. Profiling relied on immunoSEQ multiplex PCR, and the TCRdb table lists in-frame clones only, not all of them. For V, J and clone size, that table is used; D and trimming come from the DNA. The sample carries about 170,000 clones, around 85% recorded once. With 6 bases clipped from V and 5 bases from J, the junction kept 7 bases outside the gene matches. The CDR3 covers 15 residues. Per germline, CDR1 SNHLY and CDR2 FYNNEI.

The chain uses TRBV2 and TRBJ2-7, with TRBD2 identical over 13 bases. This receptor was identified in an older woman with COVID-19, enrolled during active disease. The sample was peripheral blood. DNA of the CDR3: TGTGCCAGCAGCATTACCGGACTAGCGGGAGACGAGCAGTACTTC. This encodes CASSITGLAGDEQYF.